This entry is about one T cell receptor beta chain. The target antigen is unknown. Of the isolated RNA, all was reverse transcribed, and so the sequenced material was expressed TCRB transcripts. TCRdb's copy holds only in-frame clones and misses some; the assay was immunoSEQ multiplex PCR. The sample gives about 180,000 clones, about 13% of which show up once; 0.62% is in the top ten. The data stem from a study of beta chain features in type 1 diabetes. Background on the study: Age, gender, cell numbers and subset yield matched between patients and controls.

A CD45RO/CCR7/CD25/CD127/CD95/CD27 panel sorted naive, central memory, regulatory and stem cell-like memory CD4+ cells. Germline V gives CDR1 SGHVS, CDR2 FQNEAQ. Trimming removed 1 base from V and 9 bases from J; junction bases left unmatched: 9. The CDR3 runs to 15 residues. Findings and limits, study-wide: VDJ junctions sequenced from type 1 diabetes patients showed fewer insertions and more deletions.

This sequence joins TRBV7-8 and TRBJ1-5; TRBD1 agrees at 7 bases. The sequenced material came from central memory CD4+ T cells from blood. The receptor's source is a young woman in good health. The CDR3, as DNA: TGTGCCAGCAGCTTAGGGGATAGGGGGCGGTGGCCCCAGCATTTT. Protein product: CASSLGDRGRWPQHF.